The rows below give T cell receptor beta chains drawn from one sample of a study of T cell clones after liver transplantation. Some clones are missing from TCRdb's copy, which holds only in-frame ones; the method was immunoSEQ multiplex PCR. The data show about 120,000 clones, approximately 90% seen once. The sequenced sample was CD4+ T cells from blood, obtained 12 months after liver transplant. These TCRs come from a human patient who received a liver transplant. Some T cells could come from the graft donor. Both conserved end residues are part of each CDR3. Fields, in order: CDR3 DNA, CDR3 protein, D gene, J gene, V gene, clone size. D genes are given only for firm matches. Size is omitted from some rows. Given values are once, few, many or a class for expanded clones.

TGTGCCAGCACCCGGGCGCGGGAGGTATACAATGAGCAGTTCTTC CASTRAREVYNEQFF TRBD2 TRBJ2-1 TRBV7-2 once
TGTGCCTGGAGGGGACAGGGGGCATTGGAGACCCAGTACTTC CAWRGQGALETQYF TRBD1 TRBJ2-5 TRBV30 NA
TGTGCCAGCAGTCGACAGGGAAAAGGTGGCTACACCTTC CASSRQGKGGYTF TRBD1 TRBJ1-2 TRBV28 NA
TGTGCCAGCAGCGTACAGGACCCAGATACGCAGTATTTT CASSVQDPDTQYF NA TRBJ2-3 TRBV9 NA
TGTGCCAGCAGTTACACCGCAAGCTCCTACGAGCAGTACTTC CASSYTASSYEQYF NA TRBJ2-7 TRBV6-5 once
TGTGCCAGCAGCTCTCTGAGGAACACTGAAGCTTTCTTT CASSSLRNTEAFF NA TRBJ1-1 TRBV6-5 NA
TGTGCCAGCTCACCAACCGATTCGGGGGTTGGGGAGCAGTACTTC CASSPTDSGVGEQYF NA TRBJ2-7 TRBV18 NA
TGTGCCAGCAGTCCCTCACTAGCGGCGAACACCGGGGAGCTGTTTTTT CASSPSLAANTGELFF TRBD2 TRBJ2-2 TRBV5-4 NA
TGTGCCAGCAGGGGGACAGGGGGGGTGCAGTACTTC CASRGTGGVQYF TRBD1 TRBJ2-7 TRBV6-1 NA
TGTGCCAGCAGCCCCCCGGGCCACAATGAGCAGTTCTTC CASSPPGHNEQFF NA TRBJ2-1 TRBV7-6 few
TGTGCCAGCAAGGGGGACAGGCCGAACACCGGGGAGCTGTTTTTT CASKGDRPNTGELFF TRBD1 TRBJ2-2 TRBV6-1 NA
TGTGCCAGCAGTCAAGACAGGGTAGCTGAAGCTTTCTTT CASSQDRVAEAFF TRBD1 TRBJ1-1 TRBV6-1 NA
TGTGCCAGCAGCCCCCTGGCGTCGGGGGCCAACGTCCTGACTTTC CASSPLASGANVLTF NA TRBJ2-6 TRBV13 NA
TGTGCCAGCAGTTTGACCTATGGCTACACCTTC CASSLTYGYTF NA TRBJ1-2 TRBV28 NA
TGCAGCGTGATGGACAGGGCCAACGAGCAGTACTTC CSVMDRANEQYF TRBD1 TRBJ2-7 TRBV29-1 NA
TGCAGCGTTGTGACCCTCCAGGGGCCCCAAGAGACCCAGTACTTC CSVVTLQGPQETQYF NA TRBJ2-5 TRBV29-1 NA
TGTGCCAGCAGTGGGCAGGGGCGAAACACTGAAGCTTTCTTT CASSGQGRNTEAFF NA TRBJ1-1 TRBV2 once
TGTGCCAGCACCGGGGCAGGGAAAGAGACCCAGTACTTC CASTGAGKETQYF NA TRBJ2-5 TRBV28 once
TGTGCCAGCAGCGCGAATGGACAGCTGAACACTGAAGCTTTCTTT CASSANGQLNTEAFF NA TRBJ1-1 TRBV9 few
TGCGCCAGCAGCCAAGATCGGTTGGGGGCCGCCCAGGACAGAGCGAAGACTGAAGCTTTCTTT CASSQDRLGAAQDRAKTEAFF NA TRBJ1-1 TRBV4-3 NA
TGTGCCAGCAGTTACTCACAGGGGCCCGCTGAAGCTTTCTTT CASSYSQGPAEAFF TRBD1 TRBJ1-1 TRBV6-6 NA
TGCGCCAGCAGCCAAGATTCCCTAGCGGGTAACGGGGAGCTGTTTTTT CASSQDSLAGNGELFF TRBD2 TRBJ2-2 TRBV4-3 few
TGCAGCGTTGAGATCCTCAACTATGGCTACACCTTC CSVEILNYGYTF NA TRBJ1-2 TRBV29-1 NA
TGTGCCAGCAGTGAAGTGGCTGAAGCTTTCTTT CASSEVAEAFF NA TRBJ1-1 TRBV2 NA
TGTGCCAGCAGCTTACTAACAGGGATCCTGAACACTGAAGCTTTCTTT CASSLLTGILNTEAFF NA TRBJ1-1 TRBV7-2 NA
TGTGCCAGTAGTGTCAGGTGGGAGCCCCAGCATTTT CASSVRWEPQHF NA TRBJ1-5 TRBV19 NA
TGTGCCAGTAGGATGTCCGGGACAAACACAGATACGCAGTATTTT CASRMSGTNTDTQYF NA TRBJ2-3 TRBV19 NA
TGTGCCAGCAGTCGTCAGGGGGCAGGGGTCGAGCAGTACTTC CASSRQGAGVEQYF TRBD1 TRBJ2-7 TRBV27 NA
TGTGCCAGCAGCTTAGTGCTGCTGTCGGCAGGGAACACTGAAGCTTTCTTT CASSLVLLSAGNTEAFF NA TRBJ1-1 TRBV7-2 NA
TGTGCCAGCTCATCAACCGGACGCGACAATGAGCAGTTCTTC CASSSTGRDNEQFF NA TRBJ2-1 TRBV18 NA
TGTGCCAGCAGACCGGGACACAAAGCTTTCTTT CASRPGHKAFF NA TRBJ1-1 TRBV6-9 once
TGTGCCAGCAAGGCAGGGTCCCTCCTTTATGGCTACACCTTC CASKAGSLLYGYTF NA TRBJ1-2 TRBV28 few
TGCGCCAGCAGCGCCAGTAATTCACCCCTCCACTTT CASSASNSPLHF NA TRBJ1-6 TRBV4-3 NA
TGCGCCAGCAAGGGGGCGCCGATCACTGAAGCTTTCTTT CASKGAPITEAFF TRBD1 TRBJ1-1 TRBV5-1 few
TGTGCCAGCAGCAAAGGAAAGGACGGAGAAAACATTCAGTACTTC CASSKGKDGENIQYF NA TRBJ2-4 TRBV21-1 NA
TGTGCCAGCATTCCGGGACAGGGCTACGAGCAGTACTTC CASIPGQGYEQYF TRBD1 TRBJ2-7 TRBV28 NA
TGCGCCAGCAGCCAAGGGGGACTAGCGGGGAATGAGCAGTTCTTC CASSQGGLAGNEQFF TRBD2 TRBJ2-1 TRBV4-3 NA
TGTGCCGTTTCGACTGGGGTAGGAAACACCATATATTTT CAVSTGVGNTIYF NA TRBJ1-3 TRBV19 once
TGTGCCAGCTCACCCCCCCCCAGCGGGAGTCGTAACAATGAGCAGTTCTTC CASSPPPSGSRNNEQFF TRBD2 TRBJ2-1 TRBV18 NA
TGTGCCAGCAGCCCAGGGGGCGCAGAGACCCAGTACTTC CASSPGGAETQYF TRBD1 TRBJ2-5 TRBV5-4 NA
TGCGCCAGCAGCTTAGAGACACGTTCAAACATTCAGTACTTC CASSLETRSNIQYF NA TRBJ2-4 TRBV5-1 NA
TGCGCCAGCAGAGTTGGTCAGGCGACAGATACGCAGTATTTT CASRVGQATDTQYF NA TRBJ2-3 TRBV4-3 NA
TGTGCCAGCAGCCCCGGAATTGACAGGGGGCAGGGGAACATTCAGTACTTC CASSPGIDRGQGNIQYF TRBD1 TRBJ2-4 TRBV7-2 NA
TGTGCCATCAGTGAGTCGAACAGGGGGAGTGGCTACACCTTC CAISESNRGSGYTF TRBD1 TRBJ1-2 TRBV10-3 NA
TGCGCCAGCAGCTTGGCGACAGAGACCCAGTACTTC CASSLATETQYF NA TRBJ2-5 TRBV5-1 NA
TGTGCCAGCAGCTCCGGCGGAGCGGGGGTCTACGAGCAGTACTTC CASSSGGAGVYEQYF TRBD2 TRBJ2-7 TRBV11-3 NA
TGTGCCAGCAGCTCAGGGGTCAATCAGCCCCAGCATTTT CASSSGVNQPQHF NA TRBJ1-5 TRBV7-3 NA